This T cell receptor beta chain was sequenced in a study of T cells in Graves' hyperthyroidism and ophthalmopathy. RNA transcripts were the template for amplifying TCR beta CDR3 regions. The primer set for the first-round RT-PCR of the TCR CDR3 was HTBI. Via MiXCR, TCRdb re-called the multiplex PCR reads, giving one row per CDR3 protein. The table lists roughly 98,000 distinct CDR3 sequences, around 40% of them singletons. The table lists this clonotype with many counts. J lost 4 bases, V lost 4 bases, and 5 bases had no gene match. This CDR3 has 14 residues. Germline CDR1 and CDR2: SGHRS and YFSETQ. The sequence came from a woman aged 25 to 45 with Graves' hyperthyroidism. Sequences were obtained from peripheral blood or thyroid tissue (not recorded which). This chain connects TRBV5-1 to TRBJ1-2, with TRBD1 matching over 9 bases. CDR3 residues: CASSRGTGTYGYTF. For the CDR3, the DNA is TGCGCCAGCAGCAGGGGGACAGGGACCTATGGCTACACCTTC.